This T cell receptor (beta chain) was observed in a study of T cells in Graves' hyperthyroidism and ophthalmopathy. As for the study in general: Once the initial diagnosis was made, peripheral blood was obtained before any treatment.

Amplification of TCR beta CDR3 regions used RNA as the template. The primer set for the first-round RT-PCR of the TCR CDR3 was HTBI. TCRdb re-called the multiplex PCR reads with MiXCR, one entry per CDR3 protein. Here the sample spans about 720,000 distinct CDR3 sequences, 18% being singletons. Initially, at the first diagnosis of hyperthyroidism and before any ophthalmopathy symptoms, blood was sampled. CDR3 length equals 15 residues. V lost 6 bases and J lost 6; bases outside the gene matches: 4. From germline, CDR1 is MNHNS and CDR2 SASEGT. Specimen: blood. This TCR came from a woman aged 45-59 years with Graves' hyperthyroidism that later progressed to Graves' ophthalmopathy. The V gene is TRBV6-1, the J gene TRBJ2-1; 14 bases line up with TRBD2. The CDR3 is CASRSTSGGANEQFF. CDR3 nucleotide sequence: TGTGCCAGCAGGTCGACTAGCGGGGGGGCCAATGAGCAGTTCTTC.